Listed below are T cell receptor beta chains from one sample, sequenced in a study of identifying expanded T cells in peripheral blood. Sequencing was performed with immunoSEQ multiplex PCR; in TCRdb, only in-frame clones are kept and a portion is missing. The table has around 70,000 clones, almost 90% seen once. Sequencing input: blood. These receptor sequences come from a person between 18 and 70 years old in good health. The CDR3 runs from the conserved cysteine through the conserved F or W. A D gene is named only where the DNA matches it firmly. Clone size, where shown, is once, few, many, or a class for clones that have expanded.

v_call	j_call	clone_size	d_call	cdr3_aa	cdr3_nt
TRBV30	TRBJ1-1	-	-	CAWSAEVDTEAFF	TGTGCCTGGAGTGCAGAGGTGGACACTGAAGCTTTCTTT
TRBV4-2	TRBJ2-3	-	-	CASSQEEAWGTDTQYF	TGTGCCAGCAGCCAAGAGGAGGCCTGGGGCACAGATACGCAGTATTTT
TRBV19	TRBJ1-2	-	-	CASTGGATYFYGYTF	TGTGCCAGTACCGGGGGCGCTACCTATTTTTATGGCTACACCTTC
TRBV6-5	TRBJ2-1	-	TRBD1	CASREDRGNEQFF	TGTGCCAGCAGGGAGGACAGGGGCAATGAGCAGTTCTTC
TRBV9	TRBJ2-1	-	TRBD2	CASSASGTSGVLEQFF	TGTGCCAGCAGCGCGTCCGGGACTAGCGGGGTTCTTGAGCAGTTCTTC
TRBV21-1	TRBJ1-1	-	-	CASSKGDGYDTEAFF	TGTGCCAGCAGCAAAGGGGACGGGTACGACACTGAAGCTTTCTTT
TRBV5-4	TRBJ2-7	-	-	CASSLGSFGFGSGVTYEQYF	TGTGCCAGCAGCCTCGGCTCATTCGGGTTCGGGAGTGGAGTAACCTACGAGCAGTACTTC
TRBV2	TRBJ1-4	once	-	CASSTFEKLFF	TGTGCCAGCAGTACATTCGAAAAACTGTTTTTT
TRBV11-2	TRBJ1-1	-	TRBD1	CASSRGGQDTEAFF	TGTGCCAGCAGCCGTGGGGGACAGGACACTGAAGCTTTCTTT
TRBV6-6	TRBJ2-7	once	TRBD1	CASSGGYEQYF	TGTGCCAGCTCAGGGGGCTACGAGCAGTACTTC
TRBV7-2	TRBJ2-2	-	TRBD1	CASRPDRVEGELFF	TGTGCCAGCAGACCCGACAGGGTCGAGGGGGAGCTGTTTTTT
TRBV25-1	TRBJ2-7	-	TRBD1	CASRDRNYEQYF	TGTGCCAGCAGGGACAGGAACTACGAGCAGTACTTC
TRBV5-1	TRBJ2-1	-	-	CASSHAQGNEQFF	TGCGCCAGCAGCCATGCCCAGGGTAATGAGCAGTTCTTC
TRBV18	TRBJ2-1	-	-	CASSPQGSSYNEQFF	TGTGCCAGCTCTCCTCAGGGGAGCTCCTACAATGAGCAGTTCTTC
TRBV7-2	TRBJ1-6	-	-	CASSRQGTISYNSPLHF	TGTGCCAGCAGCAGGCAGGGGACGATCTCCTATAATTCACCCCTCCACTTT
TRBV19	TRBJ1-1	-	TRBD1	CASNPARGPTEAFF	TGTGCCAGTAACCCCGCCAGGGGGCCAACTGAAGCTTTCTTT
TRBV6-5	TRBJ1-5	-	-	CASSPRGTNQPQHF	TGTGCCAGCAGCCCTAGGGGGACGAATCAGCCCCAGCATTTT
TRBV5-6	TRBJ1-6	few	-	CASSLEARETGSPLHF	TGTGCCAGCAGCTTGGAGGCCAGGGAAACGGGTTCACCCCTCCACTTT
TRBV20-1	TRBJ2-5	-	-	CSARLETQYF	TGCAGTGCTAGGTTGGAGACCCAGTACTTC
TRBV5-1	TRBJ1-2	once	-	CASSLGQGTYGYTF	TGCGCCAGCAGCTTGGGGCAGGGAACGTATGGCTACACCTTC
TRBV14	TRBJ2-7	-	-	CASSQVLTGEIHEQYF	TGTGCCAGCAGCCAAGTATTAACGGGAGAAATCCACGAGCAGTACTTC
TRBV6-5	TRBJ1-1	-	-	CASSYSSFGGIEAFF	TGTGCCAGCAGTTACTCGAGTTTCGGAGGGATTGAAGCTTTCTTT
TRBV18	TRBJ2-1	-	-	CASSPPSLAYNEQFF	TGTGCCAGCTCACCACCGTCGCTAGCCTACAATGAGCAGTTCTTC
TRBV29-1	TRBJ1-1	few	-	CSDWTLGTEAFF	TGCAGCGATTGGACGTTAGGCACTGAAGCTTTCTTT
TRBV7-9	TRBJ1-3	-	TRBD1	CASSSTGVSGNTIYF	TGTGCCAGCAGCTCGACAGGGGTCTCTGGAAACACCATATATTTT
TRBV7-2	TRBJ1-2	-	-	CASSRDTPITGYGYTF	TGTGCCAGCAGCCGGGACACTCCTATCACCGGCTATGGCTACACCTTC
TRBV21-1	TRBJ2-7	-	-	CASSSRDSSYEQYF	TGTGCCAGCAGTTCCAGGGATAGCTCCTACGAGCAGTACTTC
TRBV19	TRBJ2-7	-	TRBD1	CASRKGTGLSYEQYF	TGTGCCAGTAGAAAGGGGACAGGCCTCTCCTACGAGCAGTACTTC
TRBV7-2	TRBJ2-7	-	-	CASSLETDRMGYEQYF	TGTGCCAGCAGCTTAGAGACAGACCGAATGGGATACGAGCAGTACTTC
TRBV5-5	TRBJ1-3	-	-	CASSLASGVGNTIYF	TGTGCCAGCAGCTTGGCAAGTGGAGTTGGAAACACCATATATTTT
TRBV7-2	TRBJ1-1	-	-	CASSERGMNTEAFF	TGTGCCAGCAGCGAGAGGGGAATGAACACTGAAGCTTTCTTT
TRBV19	TRBJ1-2	-	-	CASSMTSGSYGYTF	TGTGCCAGTAGTATGACGAGCGGAAGCTATGGCTACACCTTC
TRBV29-1	TRBJ1-2	-	-	CSVAVNRADYGYTF	TGCAGCGTTGCGGTAAACAGGGCCGACTATGGCTACACCTTC
TRBV5-4	TRBJ2-7	-	TRBD2	CASSPPGSGGHYEQYF	TGTGCCAGCAGCCCCCCGGGTAGCGGGGGGCACTACGAGCAGTACTTC
TRBV6-6	TRBJ1-5	-	-	CASSLRVLGNQPQHF	TGTGCCAGCAGTCTCAGGGTTCTTGGCAATCAGCCCCAGCATTTT
TRBV28	TRBJ2-7	-	-	CASSPWGGLYEQYF	TGTGCCAGCAGCCCCTGGGGGGGGCTGTACGAGCAGTACTTC
TRBV27	TRBJ1-1	-	TRBD1	CASSLRGDSTEAFF	TGTGCCAGCAGTTTACGGGGGGACAGCACTGAAGCTTTCTTT
TRBV10-3	TRBJ2-7	-	-	CAISPGDHEQYF	TGTGCCATCAGTCCAGGGGACCACGAGCAGTACTTC
TRBV7-9	TRBJ2-6	-	-	CASSLLKGGPSGANVLTF	TGTGCCAGCAGCCTACTCAAGGGGGGGCCCTCTGGGGCCAACGTCCTGACTTTC
TRBV7-2	TRBJ1-6	-	TRBD1	CASSWTGMNSPLHF	TGTGCCAGCAGCTGGACAGGGATGAATTCACCCCTCCACTTT
TRBV2	TRBJ2-1	-	TRBD1	CASRGTGTGNEQFF	TGTGCCAGCAGGGGGACAGGGACGGGGAATGAGCAGTTCTTC
TRBV27	TRBJ1-5	once	-	CASSFGGNQPQHF	TGTGCCAGCAGTTTTGGGGGGAATCAGCCCCAGCATTTT
TRBV7-6	TRBJ2-1	-	TRBD2	CASSLMFRGAGGADEQFF	TGTGCCAGCAGCCTAATGTTTAGAGGAGCGGGAGGTGCGGATGAGCAGTTCTTC
TRBV11-2	TRBJ2-7	once	TRBD2	CASSWGLAGGYEQYF	TGTGCCAGCAGCTGGGGACTAGCGGGGGGCTACGAGCAGTACTTC
TRBV5-1	TRBJ2-7	-	-	CASSPDGTGSYEQYF	TGCGCCAGCAGCCCCGATGGTACAGGCTCCTACGAGCAGTACTTC
TRBV28	TRBJ1-1	once	-	CATLLNTEAFF	TGTGCCACCCTCTTGAACACTGAAGCTTTCTTT
TRBV4-1	TRBJ2-1	-	-	CASSELPSSYNEQFF	TGCGCCAGCAGCGAACTACCATCCTCCTACAATGAGCAGTTCTTC
TRBV28	TRBJ2-7	-	TRBD2	CASSFVAGGNEQYF	TGTGCCAGCAGTTTCGTGGCGGGGGGAAATGAGCAGTACTTC
TRBV4-1	TRBJ1-6	-	-	CASSRSPRGDFSPLHF	TGCGCCAGCAGCCGCAGCCCCAGGGGCGATTTTTCACCCCTCCACTTT
TRBV21-1	TRBJ1-1	-	-	CASSTTYTEMNTEAFF	TGTGCCAGCAGCACCACCTACACCGAGATGAACACTGAAGCTTTCTTT
TRBV30	TRBJ2-3	-	-	CAWSRPDTQYF	TGTGCCTGGAGTAGGCCAGATACGCAGTATTTT
TRBV6-6	TRBJ2-7	-	-	CASIGREIYEQYF	TGTGCCAGCATTGGTAGAGAGATCTACGAGCAGTACTTC
TRBV14	TRBJ2-7	-	-	CASSHLSDRSLEYF	TGTGCCAGCAGCCACTTAAGCGACCGGTCCTTGGAGTACTTC
TRBV29-1	TRBJ2-3	-	-	CSVDPNQLGATDTQYF	TGCAGCGTTGATCCCAACCAATTAGGGGCCACAGATACGCAGTATTTT
TRBV19	TRBJ2-5	-	-	CASSISLRREQYF	TGTGCCAGTAGTATTTCCCTACGGAGAGAGCAGTACTTC